The clone carrying this T cell receptor (beta chain) has a handful of counts. The authors' processing: Quantification of nucleated cells was approximated via reference gene primer amplification. Assay: immunoSEQ multiplex PCR; the TCRdb copy retains only in-frame clones and omits some. V and J calls plus clone size are reproduced from that table; the DNA served to infer D and trimming. The data contain some 180,000 clones, nearly 90% of them singletons. Germline V gene data show CDR1 as ENHRY and CDR2 as SYGVKD. V dropped 0 bases and J dropped 0 bases, with 5 bases sitting between them. The CDR3 sequence is 15 residues long. The data were obtained in a study of blood T cell repertoires in COVID-19. Looking at the study overall: Sites in the United States, Italy and Spain provided acute and convalescent COVID-19 samples. In each case, the material was cDNA or gDNA derived from T cells, B-cell-depleted T cells, or PBMCs.

The chain combines TRBV10-3 with TRBJ1-4; unclear D gene. This TCR was recovered from a man between 45 and 60 years old with acute or convalescent COVID-19. Material for sequencing was peripheral blood. The CDR3 DNA reads as TGTGCCATCAGTGAGTCCGAGACAACTAATGAAAAACTGTTTTTT. Amino acids: CAISESETTNEKLFF.